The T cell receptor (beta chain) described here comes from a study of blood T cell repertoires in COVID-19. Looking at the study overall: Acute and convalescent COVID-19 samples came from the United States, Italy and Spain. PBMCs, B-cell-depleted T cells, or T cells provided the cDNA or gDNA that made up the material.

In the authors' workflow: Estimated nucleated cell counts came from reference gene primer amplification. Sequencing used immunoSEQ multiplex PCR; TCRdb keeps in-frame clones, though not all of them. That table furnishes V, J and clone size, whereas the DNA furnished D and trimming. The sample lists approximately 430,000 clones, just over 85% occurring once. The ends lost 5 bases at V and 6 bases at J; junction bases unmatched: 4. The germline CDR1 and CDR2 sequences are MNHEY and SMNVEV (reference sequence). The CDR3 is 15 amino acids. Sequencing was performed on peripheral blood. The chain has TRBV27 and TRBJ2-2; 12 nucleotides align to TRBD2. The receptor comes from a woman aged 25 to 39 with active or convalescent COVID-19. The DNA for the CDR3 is TGTGCCAGCAGTCCGGGACTAGCGGGCGCCGGGGAGCTGTTTTTT. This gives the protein CASSPGLAGAGELFF.